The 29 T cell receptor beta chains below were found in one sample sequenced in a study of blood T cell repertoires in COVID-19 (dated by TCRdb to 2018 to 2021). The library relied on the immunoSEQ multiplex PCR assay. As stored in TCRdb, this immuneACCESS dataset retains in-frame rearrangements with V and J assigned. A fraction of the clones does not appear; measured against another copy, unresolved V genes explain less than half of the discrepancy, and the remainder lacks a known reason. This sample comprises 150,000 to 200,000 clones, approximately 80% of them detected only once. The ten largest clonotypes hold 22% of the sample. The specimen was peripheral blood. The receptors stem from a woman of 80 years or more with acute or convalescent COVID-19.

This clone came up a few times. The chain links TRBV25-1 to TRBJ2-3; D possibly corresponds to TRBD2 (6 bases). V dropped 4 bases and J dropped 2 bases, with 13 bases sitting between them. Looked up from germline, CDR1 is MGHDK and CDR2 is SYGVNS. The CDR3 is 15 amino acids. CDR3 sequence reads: CASSAAGSLTDTQYF. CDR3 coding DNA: TGTGCCAGCAGTGCCGCGGGGTCCCTCACAGATACGCAGTATTTT.

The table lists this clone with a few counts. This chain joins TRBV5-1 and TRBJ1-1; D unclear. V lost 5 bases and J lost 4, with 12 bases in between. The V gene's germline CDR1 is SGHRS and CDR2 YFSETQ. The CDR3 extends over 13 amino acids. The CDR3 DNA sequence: TGCGCCAGCAGGTCTTTACGGGGCACTGAAGCTTTCTTT. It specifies CASRSLRGTEAFF.

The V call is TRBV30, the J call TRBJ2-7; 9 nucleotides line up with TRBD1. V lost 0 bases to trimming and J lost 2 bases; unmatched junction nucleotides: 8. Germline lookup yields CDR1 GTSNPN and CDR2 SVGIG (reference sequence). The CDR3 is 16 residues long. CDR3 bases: TGTGCCTGGAGTGTACTCCATCGGACAGGGGCCTACGAGCAGTACTTC. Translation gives CAWSVLHRTGAYEQYF.

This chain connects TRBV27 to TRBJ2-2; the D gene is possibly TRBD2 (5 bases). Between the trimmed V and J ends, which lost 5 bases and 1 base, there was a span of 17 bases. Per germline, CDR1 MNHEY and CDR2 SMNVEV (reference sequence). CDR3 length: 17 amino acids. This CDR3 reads CASSPLGVAGNTGELFF. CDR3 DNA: TGTGCCAGCAGTCCCCTTGGGGTGGCGGGGAACACCGGGGAGCTGTTTTTT.

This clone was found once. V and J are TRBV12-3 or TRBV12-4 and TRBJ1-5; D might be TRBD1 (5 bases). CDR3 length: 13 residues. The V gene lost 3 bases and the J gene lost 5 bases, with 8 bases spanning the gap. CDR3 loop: CASSFGGYQPQHF. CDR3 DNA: TGTGCCAGCAGTTTTGGGGGGTATCAGCCCCAGCATTTT.

In DNA, the CDR3 is TGTGCCAGCAGCCAAGGCAGTCTTTATGGCTACACCTTC. It translates to CASSQGSLYGYTF. The J gene is TRBJ1-2, the V gene TRBV3-1 (or the pseudogene TRBV3-2); the D is unclear. V lost 1 base and J lost 5, with 8 bases in between. Germline CDR1 and CDR2: LGHDT and YNNKEL (reference sequence). The CDR3 sequence is 13 residues long.

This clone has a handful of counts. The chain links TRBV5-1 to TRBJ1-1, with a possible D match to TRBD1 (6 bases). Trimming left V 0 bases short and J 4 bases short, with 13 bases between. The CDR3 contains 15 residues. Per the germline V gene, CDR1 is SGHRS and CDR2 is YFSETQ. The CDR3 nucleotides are TGCGCCAGCAGCTTGGGGCAGGGGATGAGCACTGAAGCTTTCTTT. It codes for CASSLGQGMSTEAFF.

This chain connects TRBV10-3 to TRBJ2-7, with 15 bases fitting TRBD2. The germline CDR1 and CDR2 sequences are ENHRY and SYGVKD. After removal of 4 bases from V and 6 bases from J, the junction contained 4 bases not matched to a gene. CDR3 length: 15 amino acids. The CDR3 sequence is CAISGVGLAGGEQYF. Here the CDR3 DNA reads TGTGCCATCAGTGGGGTGGGACTAGCGGGAGGCGAGCAGTACTTC.

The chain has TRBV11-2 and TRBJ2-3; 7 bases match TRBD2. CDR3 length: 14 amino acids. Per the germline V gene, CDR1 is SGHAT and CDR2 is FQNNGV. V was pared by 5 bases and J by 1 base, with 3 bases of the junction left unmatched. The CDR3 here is CASSPGLGTDTQYF. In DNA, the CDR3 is TGTGCCAGCAGCCCAGGACTAGGCACAGATACGCAGTATTTT.

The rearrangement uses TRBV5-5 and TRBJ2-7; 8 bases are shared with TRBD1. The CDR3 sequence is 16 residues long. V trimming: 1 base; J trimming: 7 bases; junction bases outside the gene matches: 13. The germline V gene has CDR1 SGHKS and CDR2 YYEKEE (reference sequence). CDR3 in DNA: TGTGCCAGCAGCTTGACGATCGGACAGGGTCTGGGGGAGCAGTACTTC. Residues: CASSLTIGQGLGEQYF.

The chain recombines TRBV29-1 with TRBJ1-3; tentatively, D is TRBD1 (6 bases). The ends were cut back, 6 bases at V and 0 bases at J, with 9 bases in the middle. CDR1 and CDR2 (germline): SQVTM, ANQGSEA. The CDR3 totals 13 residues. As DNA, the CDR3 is TGCAGCGTACAGGGCAGCTCTGGAAACACCATATATTTT. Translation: CSVQGSSGNTIYF.

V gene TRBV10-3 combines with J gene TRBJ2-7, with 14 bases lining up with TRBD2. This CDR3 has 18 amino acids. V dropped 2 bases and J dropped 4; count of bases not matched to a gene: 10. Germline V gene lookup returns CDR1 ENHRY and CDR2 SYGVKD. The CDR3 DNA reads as TGTGCCATCAGTGAGGAGACTAGCGGGAGGGCGTTGGCTTACGAGCAGTACTTC. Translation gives CAISEETSGRALAYEQYF.

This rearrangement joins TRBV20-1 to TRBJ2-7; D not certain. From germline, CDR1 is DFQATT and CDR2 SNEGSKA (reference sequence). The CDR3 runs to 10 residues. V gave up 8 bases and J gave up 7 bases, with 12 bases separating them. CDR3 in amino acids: CSPKANEQYF. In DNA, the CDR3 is TGCAGTCCAAAAGCGAATGAGCAGTACTTC.

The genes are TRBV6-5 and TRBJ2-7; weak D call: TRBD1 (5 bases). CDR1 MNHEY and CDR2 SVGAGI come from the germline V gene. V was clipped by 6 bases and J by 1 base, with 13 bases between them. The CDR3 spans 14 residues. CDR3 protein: CASRNTGGSYEQYF. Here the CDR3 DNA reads TGTGCCAGCAGGAATACAGGCGGATCCTACGAGCAGTACTTC.

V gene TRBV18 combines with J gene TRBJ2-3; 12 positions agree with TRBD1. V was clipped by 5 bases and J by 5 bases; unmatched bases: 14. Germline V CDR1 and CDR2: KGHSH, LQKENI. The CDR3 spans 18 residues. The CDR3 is CASSYLIGGQGAKDTQYF. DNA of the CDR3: TGTGCCAGCTCATACCTGATCGGGGGACAGGGGGCTAAAGATACGCAGTATTTT.

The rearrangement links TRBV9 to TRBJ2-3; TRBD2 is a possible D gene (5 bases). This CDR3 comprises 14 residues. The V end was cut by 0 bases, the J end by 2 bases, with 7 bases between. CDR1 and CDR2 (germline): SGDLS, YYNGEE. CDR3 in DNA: TGTGCCAGCAGCGTAGCGAGGGACACAGATACGCAGTATTTT. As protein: CASSVARDTDTQYF.

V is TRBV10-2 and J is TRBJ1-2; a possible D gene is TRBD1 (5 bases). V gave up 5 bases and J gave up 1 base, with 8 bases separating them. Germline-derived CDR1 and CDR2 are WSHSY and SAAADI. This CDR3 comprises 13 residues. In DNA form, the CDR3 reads TGCGCCAGCAGTCAGGGAGGTAACTATGGCTACACCTTC. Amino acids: CASSQGGNYGYTF.

The CDR3 bases are TGTGCCAGCAGCTTACGACAGGGTGCTGGAAACACCATATATTTT. Its translation: CASSLRQGAGNTIYF. The rearrangement uses TRBV11-2 and TRBJ1-3; 7 positions match TRBD1. This CDR3 is 15 amino acids long. CDR1 is SGHAT, CDR2 FQNNGV, per germline. Trimming at V came to 2 bases and at J to 2 bases, leaving 3 bases not matched to a gene.

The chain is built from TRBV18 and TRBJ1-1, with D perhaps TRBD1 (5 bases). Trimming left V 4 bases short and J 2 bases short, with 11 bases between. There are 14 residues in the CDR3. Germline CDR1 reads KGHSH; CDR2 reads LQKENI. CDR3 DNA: TGTGCCAGCTCACAGGGGTTCTTTAACACTGAAGCTTTCTTT. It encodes CASSQGFFNTEAFF.

DNA for the CDR3: TGTGCCAGCAGCCCCGGGACAGGGGTCAATCAGCCCCAGCATTTT. Translated: CASSPGTGVNQPQHF. The genes are TRBV11-2 and TRBJ1-5, with 10 nucleotides matching TRBD1. The J segment lost 3 bases and the V segment lost 5 bases, leaving 4 bases of the junction unmatched. This CDR3 has 15 residues. In germline, CDR1 is SGHAT, CDR2 FQNNGV. Drawing the rest from reference TRBV11-2 and TRBJ1-5, the complete variable domain is EAGVAQSPRYKIIEKRQSVAFWCNPISGHATLYWYQQILGQGPKLLIQFQNNGVVDDSQLPKDRFSAERLKGVDSTLKIQPAKLEDSAVYLCASSPGTGVNQPQHFGDGTRLSIL.

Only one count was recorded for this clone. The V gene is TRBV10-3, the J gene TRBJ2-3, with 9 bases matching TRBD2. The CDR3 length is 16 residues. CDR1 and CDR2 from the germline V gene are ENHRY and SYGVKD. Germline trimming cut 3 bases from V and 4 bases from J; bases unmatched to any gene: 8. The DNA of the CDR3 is TGTGCCATCAGTGAATTCGGTAGCGGGAGTGCAGATACGCAGTATTTT. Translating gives CAISEFGSGSADTQYF.

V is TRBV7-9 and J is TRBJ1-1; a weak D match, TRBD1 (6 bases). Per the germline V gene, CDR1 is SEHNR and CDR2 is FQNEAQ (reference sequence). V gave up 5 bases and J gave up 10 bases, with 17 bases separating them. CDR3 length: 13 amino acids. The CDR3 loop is CASSPPGGRIAFF. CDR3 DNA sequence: TGTGCCAGCAGCCCACCCGGGGGGCGGATAGCTTTCTTT.

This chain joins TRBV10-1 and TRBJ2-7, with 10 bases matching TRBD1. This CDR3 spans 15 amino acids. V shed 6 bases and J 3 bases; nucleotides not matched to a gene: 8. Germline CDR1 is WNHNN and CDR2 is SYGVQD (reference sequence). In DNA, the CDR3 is TGCGCCAGCAGAGGAGGGACAGGGGACATCTACGAGCAGTACTTC. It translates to CASRGGTGDIYEQYF.

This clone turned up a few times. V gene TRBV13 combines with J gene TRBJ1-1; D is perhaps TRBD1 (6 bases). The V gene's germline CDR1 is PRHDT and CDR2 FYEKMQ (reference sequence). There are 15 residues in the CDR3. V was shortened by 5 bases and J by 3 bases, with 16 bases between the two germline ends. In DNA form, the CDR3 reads TGTGCCAGCAGCGCTCCCGGGACAAAATACACTGAAGCTTTCTTT. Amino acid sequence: CASSAPGTKYTEAFF.

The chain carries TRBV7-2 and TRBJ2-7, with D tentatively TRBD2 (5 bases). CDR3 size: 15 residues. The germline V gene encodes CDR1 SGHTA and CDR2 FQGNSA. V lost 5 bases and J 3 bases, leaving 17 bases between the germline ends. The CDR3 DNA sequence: TGTGCCAGCAGCCCGCTAGTGGTGGGAGTCTACGAGCAGTACTTC. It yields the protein CASSPLVVGVYEQYF. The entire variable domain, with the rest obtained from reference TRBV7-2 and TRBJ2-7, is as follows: GAGVSQSPSNKVTEKGKDVELRCDPISGHTALYWYRQSLGQGLEFLIYFQGNSAPDKSGLPSDRFSAERTGGSVSTLTIQRTQQEDSAVYLCASSPLVVGVYEQYFGPGTRLTVT.

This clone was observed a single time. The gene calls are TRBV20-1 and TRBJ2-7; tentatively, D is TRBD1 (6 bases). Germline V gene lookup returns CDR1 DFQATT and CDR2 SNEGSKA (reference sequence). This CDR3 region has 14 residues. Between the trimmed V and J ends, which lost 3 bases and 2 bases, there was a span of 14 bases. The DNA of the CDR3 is TGCAGTGCTAGTCTGGGGGCGCAGCCCTACGAGCAGTACTTC. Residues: CSASLGAQPYEQYF.

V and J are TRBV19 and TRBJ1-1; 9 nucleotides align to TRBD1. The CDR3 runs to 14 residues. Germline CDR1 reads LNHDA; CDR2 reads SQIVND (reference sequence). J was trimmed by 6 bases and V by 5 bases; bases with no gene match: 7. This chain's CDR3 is CASSSHRGQAEAFF. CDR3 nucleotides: TGTGCCAGTAGTTCCCACAGGGGGCAGGCTGAAGCTTTCTTT.

The CDR3: CSAYQGDTQYF. DNA for the CDR3: TGCAGTGCTTACCAGGGAGATACGCAGTATTTT. The chain couples TRBV20-1 to TRBJ2-3, with D possibly being TRBD1 (5 bases). The ends were cut back, 5 bases at V and 5 bases at J, with 8 bases in the middle. Germline V lookup: CDR1 DFQATT, CDR2 SNEGSKA (reference sequence). The CDR3 has 11 amino acids.

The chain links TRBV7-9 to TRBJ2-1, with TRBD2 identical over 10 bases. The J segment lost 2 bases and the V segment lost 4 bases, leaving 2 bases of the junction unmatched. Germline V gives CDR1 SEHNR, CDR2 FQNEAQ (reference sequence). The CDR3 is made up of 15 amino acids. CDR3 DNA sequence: TGTGCCAGCAGCTCCGGGACTAGCGCCTACAATGAGCAGTTCTTC. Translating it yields CASSSGTSAYNEQFF.